The TCR beta chain described here comes from a study of cytomegalovirus exposure and HLA in healthy donors. Trimming cost V 8 bases and J 7 bases; bases outside gene matches: 3. The V gene's germline CDR1 is MNHEY and CDR2 SVGAGI. This CDR3 has 13 residues. The table came from immunoSEQ multiplex PCR; TCRdb's copy has only in-frame clones and leaves some out. The sample has roughly 200,000 clones, roughly 81% seen once. To note about this clone: Its antigen is still unknown.

Study results and limitations: TCR beta chains numbering 164 were designated cytomegalovirus-associated. In vitro confirmation showed three CMV-associated chains to be CMV antigen specific. Subsequent analysis revealed that first-cohort TCR clusters tended to co-occur in the approximately 120 validation repertoires.

The J gene is TRBJ2-1, the V gene TRBV6-5; TRBD2 agrees at 12 bases. This sequence originates from a woman aged 25 to 39 in good health and CMV-seronegative. Sequencing used PBMCs. CDR3 residues: CASRLAGVNEQFF. For the CDR3, the DNA is TGTGCCAGCCGACTAGCGGGAGTAAATGAGCAGTTCTTC.